The clone carrying this T cell receptor (beta chain) was seen a few times. The data originate from a study of blood T cells in healthy people across ages. The V end was cut by 7 bases, the J end by 4 bases, with 11 bases between. The CDR3 sequence is 12 residues long. Germline assignment: CDR1 MNHNS and CDR2 SASEGT. A J-beta primer mix and a sample-barcoded 5' primer were used in a second PCR of roughly 7 to 12 cycles. TCRdb re-derived calls from the 5' RACE reads in MiXCR, one entry per CDR3 protein. The top ten hold about 20% of the sample, which has roughly 800,000 distinct CDR3 sequences, roughly 64% seen once.

This sequence was found in a man aged 25 to 40 in good health. The genes are TRBV6-1 and TRBJ2-7; D perhaps matches TRBD1 (5 bases). The specimen sequenced was blood. The CDR3 coding sequence is TGTGCCAGCAACAAGGGGCAGTACGAGCAGTACTTC. Its protein product is CASNKGQYEQYF.